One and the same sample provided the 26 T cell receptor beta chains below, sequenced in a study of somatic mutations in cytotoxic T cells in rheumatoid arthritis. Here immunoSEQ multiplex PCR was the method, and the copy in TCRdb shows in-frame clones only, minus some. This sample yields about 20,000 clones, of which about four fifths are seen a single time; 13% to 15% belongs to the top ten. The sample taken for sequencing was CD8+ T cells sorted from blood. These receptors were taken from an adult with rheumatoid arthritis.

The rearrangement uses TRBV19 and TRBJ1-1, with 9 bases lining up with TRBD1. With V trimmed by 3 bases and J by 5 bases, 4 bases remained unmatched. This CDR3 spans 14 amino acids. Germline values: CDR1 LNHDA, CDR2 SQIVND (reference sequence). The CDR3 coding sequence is TGTGCCAGTAGTATGGGACAGGGTTGGACTGAAGCTTTCTTT. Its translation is CASSMGQGWTEAFF.

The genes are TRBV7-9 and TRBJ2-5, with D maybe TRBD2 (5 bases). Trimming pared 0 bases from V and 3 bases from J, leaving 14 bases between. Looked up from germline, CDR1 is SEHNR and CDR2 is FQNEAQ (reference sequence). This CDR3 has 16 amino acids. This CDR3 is CASSLALASSEETQYF. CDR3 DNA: TGTGCCAGCAGCTTAGCGCTTGCTAGCTCGGAAGAGACCCAGTACTTC. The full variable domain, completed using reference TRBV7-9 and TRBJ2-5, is DTGVSQNPRHKITKRGQNVTFRCDPISEHNRLYWYRQTLGQGPEFLTYFQNEAQLEKSRLLSDRFSAERPKGSFSTLEIQRTEQGDSAMYLCASSLALASSEETQYFGPGTRLLVL.

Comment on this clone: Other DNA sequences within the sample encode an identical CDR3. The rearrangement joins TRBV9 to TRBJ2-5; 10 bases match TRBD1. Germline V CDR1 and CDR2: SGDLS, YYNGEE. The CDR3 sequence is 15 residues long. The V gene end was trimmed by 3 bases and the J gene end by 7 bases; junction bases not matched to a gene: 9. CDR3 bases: TGTGCCAGCAGCGAGGGGGACAGGGGCCGAGGGACCCAGTACTTC. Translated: CASSEGDRGRGTQYF.

CDR3: CASSLGVNYEQYF. CDR3 bases: TGTGCCAGCAGCTTAGGGGTTAACTACGAGCAGTACTTC. The chain is built from TRBV7-2 and TRBJ2-7; no clear D. Between the trimmed V and J ends, which lost 1 base and 3 bases, there was a span of 7 bases. The germline gives CDR1 SGHTA, CDR2 FQGNSA. The CDR3 sequence is 13 residues long.

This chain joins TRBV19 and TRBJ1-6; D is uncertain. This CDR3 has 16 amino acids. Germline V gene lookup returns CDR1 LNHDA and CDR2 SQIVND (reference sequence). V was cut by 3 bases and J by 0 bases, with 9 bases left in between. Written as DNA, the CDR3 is TGTGCCAGTAGTATTTCTCTTGGCTCCTATAATTCACCCCTCCACTTT. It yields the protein CASSISLGSYNSPLHF.

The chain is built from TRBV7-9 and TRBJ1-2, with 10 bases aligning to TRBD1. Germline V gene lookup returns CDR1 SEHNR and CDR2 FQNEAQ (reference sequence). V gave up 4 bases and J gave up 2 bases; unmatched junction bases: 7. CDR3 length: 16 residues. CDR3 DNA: TGTGCCAGCAGCTCCAGGCGACAGGGGGCCAACTATGGCTACACCTTC. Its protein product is CASSSRRQGANYGYTF.

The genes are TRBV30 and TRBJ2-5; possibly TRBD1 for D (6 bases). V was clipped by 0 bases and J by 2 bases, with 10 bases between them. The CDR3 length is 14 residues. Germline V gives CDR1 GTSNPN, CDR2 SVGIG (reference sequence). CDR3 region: CAWSVLDRQETQYF. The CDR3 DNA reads TGTGCCTGGAGTGTACTGGACAGACAAGAGACCCAGTACTTC.

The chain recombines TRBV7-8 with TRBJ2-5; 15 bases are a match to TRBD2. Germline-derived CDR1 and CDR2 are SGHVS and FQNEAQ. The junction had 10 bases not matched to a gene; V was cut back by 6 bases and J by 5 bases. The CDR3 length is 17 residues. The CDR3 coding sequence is TGTGCCAGCAGTCCGGGACTAGCGGGAGGAACCGCGGAGACCCAGTACTTC. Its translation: CASSPGLAGGTAETQYF. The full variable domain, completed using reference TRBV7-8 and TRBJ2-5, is GAGVSQSPRYKVAKRGQDVALRCDPISGHVSLFWYQQALGQGPEFLTYFQNEAQLDKSGLPSDRFFAERPEGSVSTLKIQRTQQEDSAVYLCASSPGLAGGTAETQYFGPGTRLLVL.

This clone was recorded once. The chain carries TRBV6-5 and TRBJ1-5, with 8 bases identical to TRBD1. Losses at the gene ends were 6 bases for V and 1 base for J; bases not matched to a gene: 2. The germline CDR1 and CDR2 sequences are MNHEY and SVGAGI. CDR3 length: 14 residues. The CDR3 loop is CASRRQGSNQPQHF. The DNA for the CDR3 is TGTGCCAGCAGGCGACAGGGGAGCAATCAGCCCCAGCATTTT.

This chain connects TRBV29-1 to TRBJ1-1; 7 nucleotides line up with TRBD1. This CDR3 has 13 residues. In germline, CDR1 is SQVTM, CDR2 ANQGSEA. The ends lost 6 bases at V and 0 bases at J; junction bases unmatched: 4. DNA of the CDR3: TGCAGCGTCGGGGACAGATTGAACACTGAAGCTTTCTTT. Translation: CSVGDRLNTEAFF.

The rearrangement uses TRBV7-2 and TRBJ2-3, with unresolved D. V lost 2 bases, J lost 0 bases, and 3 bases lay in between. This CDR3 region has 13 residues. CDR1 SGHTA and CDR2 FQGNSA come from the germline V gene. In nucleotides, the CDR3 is TGTGCCAGCAGCTTATTAAGCACAGATACGCAGTATTTT. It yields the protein CASSLLSTDTQYF. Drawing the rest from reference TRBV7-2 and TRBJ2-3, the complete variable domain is GAGVSQSPSNKVTEKGKDVELRCDPISGHTALYWYRQSLGQGLEFLIYFQGNSAPDKSGLPSDRFSAERTGGSVSTLTIQRTQQEDSAVYLCASSLLSTDTQYFGPGTRLTVL.

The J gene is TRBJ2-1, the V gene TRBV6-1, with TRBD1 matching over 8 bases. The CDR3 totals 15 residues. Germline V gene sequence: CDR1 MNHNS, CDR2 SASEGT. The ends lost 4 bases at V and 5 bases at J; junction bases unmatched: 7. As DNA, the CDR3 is TGTGCCAGCAGTGTCCAGGCAGGGGGCAACAATGAGCAGTTCTTC. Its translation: CASSVQAGGNNEQFF.

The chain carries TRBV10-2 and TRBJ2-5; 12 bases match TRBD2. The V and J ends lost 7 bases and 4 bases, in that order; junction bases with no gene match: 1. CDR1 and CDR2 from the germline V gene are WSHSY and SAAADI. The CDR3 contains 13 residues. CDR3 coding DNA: TGCGCCAGCATGGGACTAGCGGGAGAGACCCAGTACTTC. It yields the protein CASMGLAGETQYF.

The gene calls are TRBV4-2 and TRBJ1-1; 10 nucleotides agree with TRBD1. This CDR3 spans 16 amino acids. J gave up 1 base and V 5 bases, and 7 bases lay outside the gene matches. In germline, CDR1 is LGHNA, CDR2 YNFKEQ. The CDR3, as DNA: TGTGCCAGCAGCTTACCGGGACAGGGGACGAACACTGAAGCTTTCTTT. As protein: CASSLPGQGTNTEAFF.

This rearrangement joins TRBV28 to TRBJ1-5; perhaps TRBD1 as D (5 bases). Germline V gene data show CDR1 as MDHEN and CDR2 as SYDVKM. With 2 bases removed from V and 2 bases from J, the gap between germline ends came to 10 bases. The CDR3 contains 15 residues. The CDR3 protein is CASSLRGLGNQPQHF. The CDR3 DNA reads TGTGCCAGCAGTTTAAGGGGTCTTGGCAATCAGCCCCAGCATTTT. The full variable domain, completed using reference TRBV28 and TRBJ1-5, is DVKVTQSSRYLVKRTGEKVFLECVQDMDHENMFWYRQDPGLGLRLIYFSYDVKMKEKGDIPEGYSVSREKKERFSLILESASTNQTSMYLCASSLRGLGNQPQHFGDGTRLSIL.

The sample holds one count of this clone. CDR3: CASSLGGTSYGYTF. The CDR3 coding sequence is TGTGCCAGCAGTTTAGGGGGGACATCCTATGGCTACACCTTC. The V and J genes are TRBV27 and TRBJ1-2; D might be TRBD1 (6 bases). Germline assignment: CDR1 MNHEY and CDR2 SMNVEV (reference sequence). CDR3 length: 14 residues. V lost 2 bases and J 4 bases, leaving 11 bases between the germline ends.

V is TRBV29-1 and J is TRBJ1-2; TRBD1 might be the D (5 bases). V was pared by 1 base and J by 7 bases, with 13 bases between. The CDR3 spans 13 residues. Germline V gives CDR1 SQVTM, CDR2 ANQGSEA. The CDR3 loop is CSVEAGTGAGYTF. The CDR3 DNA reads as TGCAGCGTTGAAGCCGGGACGGGTGCTGGCTACACCTTC.

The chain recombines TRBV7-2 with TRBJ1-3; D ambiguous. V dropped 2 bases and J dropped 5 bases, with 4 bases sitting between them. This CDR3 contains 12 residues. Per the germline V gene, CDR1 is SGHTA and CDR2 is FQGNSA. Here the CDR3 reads CASSLKRNTIYF. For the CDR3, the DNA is TGTGCCAGCAGCTTAAAGAGAAACACCATATATTTT.

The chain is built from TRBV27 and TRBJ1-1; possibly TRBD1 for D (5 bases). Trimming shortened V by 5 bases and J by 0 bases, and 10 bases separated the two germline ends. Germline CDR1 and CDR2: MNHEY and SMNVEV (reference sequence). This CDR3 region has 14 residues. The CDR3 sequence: CASSRQSMNTEAFF. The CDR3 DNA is TGTGCCAGCAGTCGACAGTCTATGAACACTGAAGCTTTCTTT.

The CDR3 sequence is CASSLDPREGDQPQHF. The CDR3, as DNA: TGTGCCAGCAGCTTAGATCCCAGGGAGGGGGATCAGCCCCAGCATTTT. The chain recombines TRBV11-2 with TRBJ1-5, with D possibly being TRBD1 (6 bases). Trimming took off 0 bases at V and 5 bases at J, with 14 bases between the two ends. Germline V CDR1 and CDR2: SGHAT, FQNNGV. The CDR3 runs to 16 residues.

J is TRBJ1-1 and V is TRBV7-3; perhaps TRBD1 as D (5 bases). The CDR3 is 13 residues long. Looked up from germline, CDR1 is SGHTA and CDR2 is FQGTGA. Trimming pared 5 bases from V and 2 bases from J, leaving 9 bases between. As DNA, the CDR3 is TGTGCCAGCAGCGCCAGGGTTAACACTGAAGCTTTCTTT. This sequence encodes CASSARVNTEAFF. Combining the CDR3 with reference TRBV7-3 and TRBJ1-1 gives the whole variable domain GAGVSQTPSNKVTEKGKYVELRCDPISGHTALYWYRQSLGQGPEFLIYFQGTGAADDSGLPNDRFFAVRPEGSVSTLKIQRTERGDSAVYLCASSARVNTEAFFGQGTRLTVV.

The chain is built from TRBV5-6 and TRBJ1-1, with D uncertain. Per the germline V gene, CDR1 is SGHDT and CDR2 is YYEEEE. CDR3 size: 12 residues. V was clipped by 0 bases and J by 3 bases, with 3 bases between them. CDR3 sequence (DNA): TGTGCCAGCAGCTTGGGGTACACTGAAGCTTTCTTT. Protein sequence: CASSLGYTEAFF.

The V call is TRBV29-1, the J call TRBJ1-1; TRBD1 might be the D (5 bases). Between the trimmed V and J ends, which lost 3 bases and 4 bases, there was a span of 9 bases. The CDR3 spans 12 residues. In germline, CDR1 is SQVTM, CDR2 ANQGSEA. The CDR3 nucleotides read TGCAGCGTTGAGGGGGGGGTCACTGAAGCTTTCTTT. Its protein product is CSVEGGVTEAFF. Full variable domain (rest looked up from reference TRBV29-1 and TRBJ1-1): SAVISQKPSRDICQRGTSLTIQCQVDSQVTMMFWYRQQPGQSLTLIATANQGSEATYESGFVIDKFPISRPNLTFSTLTVSNMSPEDSSIYLCSVEGGVTEAFFGQGTRLTVV.

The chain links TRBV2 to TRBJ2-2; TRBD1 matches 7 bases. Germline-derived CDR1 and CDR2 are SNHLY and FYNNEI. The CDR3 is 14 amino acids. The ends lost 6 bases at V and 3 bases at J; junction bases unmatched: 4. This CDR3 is CASRVQGHTGELFF. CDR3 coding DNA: TGTGCCAGCAGGGTACAGGGGCACACCGGGGAGCTGTTTTTT. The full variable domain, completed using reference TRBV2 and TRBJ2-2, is EPEVTQTPSHQVTQMGQEVILRCVPISNHLYFYWYRQILGQKVEFLVSFYNNEISEKSEIFDDQFSVERPDGSNFTLKIRSTKLEDSAMYFCASRVQGHTGELFFGEGSRLTVL.

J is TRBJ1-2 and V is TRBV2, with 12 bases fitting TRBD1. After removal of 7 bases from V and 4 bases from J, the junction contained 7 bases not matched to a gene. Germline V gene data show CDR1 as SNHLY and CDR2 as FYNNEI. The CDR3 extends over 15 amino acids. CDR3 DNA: TGTGCCAGCACCTTGGGACAGGGGGCTTTCTATGGCTACACCTTC. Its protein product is CASTLGQGAFYGYTF.

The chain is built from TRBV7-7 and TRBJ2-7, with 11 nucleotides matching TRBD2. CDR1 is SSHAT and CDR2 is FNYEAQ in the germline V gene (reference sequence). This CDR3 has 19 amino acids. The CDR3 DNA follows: TGTGCTAGCAGCTTAGCTACTAAAGTTAGCGGGGGGGGGTTCTACGAGCAGTACGTC. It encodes CASSLATKVSGGGFYEQYV.